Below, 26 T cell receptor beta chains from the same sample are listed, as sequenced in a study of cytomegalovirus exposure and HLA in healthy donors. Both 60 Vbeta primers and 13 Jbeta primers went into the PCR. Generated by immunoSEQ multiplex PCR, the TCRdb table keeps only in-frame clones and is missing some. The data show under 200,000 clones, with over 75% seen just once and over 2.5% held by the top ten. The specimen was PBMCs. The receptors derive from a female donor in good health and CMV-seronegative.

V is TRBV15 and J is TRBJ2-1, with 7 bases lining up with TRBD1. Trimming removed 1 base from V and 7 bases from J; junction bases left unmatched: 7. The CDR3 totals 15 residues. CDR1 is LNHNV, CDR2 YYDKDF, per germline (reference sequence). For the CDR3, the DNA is TGTGCCACCAGCAGAGGTTGGACAGGTGAGAATGAGCAGTTCTTC. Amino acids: CATSRGWTGENEQFF.

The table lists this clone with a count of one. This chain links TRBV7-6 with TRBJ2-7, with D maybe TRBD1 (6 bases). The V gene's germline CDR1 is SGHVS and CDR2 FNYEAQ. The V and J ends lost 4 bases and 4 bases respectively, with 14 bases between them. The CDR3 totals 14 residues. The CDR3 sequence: CASSSSGTTYEQYF. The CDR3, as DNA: TGTGCCAGCAGCTCCTCCGGGACAACGTACGAGCAGTACTTC.

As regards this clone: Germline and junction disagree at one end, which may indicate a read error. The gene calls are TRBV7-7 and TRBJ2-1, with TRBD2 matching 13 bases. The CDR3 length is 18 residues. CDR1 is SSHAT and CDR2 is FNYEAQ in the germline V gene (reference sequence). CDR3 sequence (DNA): TGTGCTAGCAGCTCGGGACTAGCGGGAAGTAGCTCCTACAATGAGCAGTTCTTC. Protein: CASSSGLAGSSSYNEQFF.

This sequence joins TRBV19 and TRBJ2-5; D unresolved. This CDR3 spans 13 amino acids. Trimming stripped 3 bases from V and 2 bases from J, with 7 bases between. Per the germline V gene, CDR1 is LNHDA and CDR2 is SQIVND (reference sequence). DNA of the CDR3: TGTGCCAGTAGTATGCGGCGGCAAGAGACCCAGTACTTC. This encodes CASSMRRQETQYF. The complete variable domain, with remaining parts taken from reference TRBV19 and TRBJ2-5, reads DGGITQSPKYLFRKEGQNVTLSCEQNLNHDAMYWYRQDPGQGLRLIYYSQIVNDFQKGDIAEGYSVSREKKESFPLTVTSAQKNPTAFYLCASSMRRQETQYFGPGTRLLVL.

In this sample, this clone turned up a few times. The CDR3 spells CASSQGLAEADTQYF. CDR3 in DNA: TGTGCCAGCAGCCAGGGACTAGCAGAAGCAGATACGCAGTATTTT. V gene TRBV7-9 combines with J gene TRBJ2-3, with 9 bases that match TRBD2. This CDR3 comprises 15 residues. Germline CDR1 reads SEHNR; CDR2 reads FQNEAQ (reference sequence). The V segment lost 5 bases and the J segment 4 bases; nucleotides outside the gene matches: 7.

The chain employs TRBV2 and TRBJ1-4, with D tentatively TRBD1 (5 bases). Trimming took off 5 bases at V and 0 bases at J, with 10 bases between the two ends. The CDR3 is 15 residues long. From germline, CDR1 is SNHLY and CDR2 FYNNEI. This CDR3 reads CASSRQIPTNEKLFF. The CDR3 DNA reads TGTGCCAGCAGTCGACAGATCCCAACTAATGAAAAACTGTTTTTT.

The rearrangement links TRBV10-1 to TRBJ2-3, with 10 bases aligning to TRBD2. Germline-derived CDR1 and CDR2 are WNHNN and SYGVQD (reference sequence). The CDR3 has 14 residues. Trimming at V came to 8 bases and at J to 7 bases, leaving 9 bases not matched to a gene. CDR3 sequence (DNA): TGCGCCAGCGCGAGCGGGAGGGCCTATCATACGCAGTATTTT. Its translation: CASASGRAYHTQYF.

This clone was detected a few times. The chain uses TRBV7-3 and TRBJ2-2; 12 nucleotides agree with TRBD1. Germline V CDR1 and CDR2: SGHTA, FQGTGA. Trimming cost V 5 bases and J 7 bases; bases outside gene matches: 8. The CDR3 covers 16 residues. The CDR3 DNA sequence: TGTGCCAGCAGCAAGCTCGGGACAGGGGGCTTCGGGGAGCTGTTTTTT. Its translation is CASSKLGTGGFGELFF.

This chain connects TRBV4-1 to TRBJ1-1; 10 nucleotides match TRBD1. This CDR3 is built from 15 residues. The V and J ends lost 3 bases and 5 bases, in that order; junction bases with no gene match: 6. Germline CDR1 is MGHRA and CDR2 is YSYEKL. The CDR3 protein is CASSQGQGSRTEAFF. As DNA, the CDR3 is TGCGCCAGCAGCCAGGGACAGGGGAGTCGAACTGAAGCTTTCTTT.

The CDR3 region is CASSLLGANVLTF. CDR3 coding DNA: TGTGCCAGCAGTTTACTTGGGGCCAACGTCCTGACTTTC. The chain carries TRBV28 and TRBJ2-6; D gene uncertain. The CDR3 totals 13 residues. V lost 2 bases, J lost 3 bases, and 2 bases lay in between. Per germline, CDR1 MDHEN and CDR2 SYDVKM.

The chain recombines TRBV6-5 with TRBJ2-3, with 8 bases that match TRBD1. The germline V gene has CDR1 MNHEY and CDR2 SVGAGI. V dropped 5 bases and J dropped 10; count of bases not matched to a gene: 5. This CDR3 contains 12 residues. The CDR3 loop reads CASSPRTGPQYF. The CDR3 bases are TGTGCCAGCAGTCCCCGGACAGGGCCGCAGTATTTT.

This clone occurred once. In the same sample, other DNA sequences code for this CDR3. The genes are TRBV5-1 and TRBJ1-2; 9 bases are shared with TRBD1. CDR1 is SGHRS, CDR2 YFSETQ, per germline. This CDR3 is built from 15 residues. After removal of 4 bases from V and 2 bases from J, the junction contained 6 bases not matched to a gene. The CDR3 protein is CASSIGQGTNYGYTF. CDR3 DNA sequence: TGCGCCAGCAGCATAGGACAGGGGACGAACTATGGCTACACCTTC. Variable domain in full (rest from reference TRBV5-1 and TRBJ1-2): KAGVTQTPRYLIKTRGQQVTLSCSPISGHRSVSWYQQTPGQGLQFLFEYFSETQRNKGNFPGRFSGRQFSNSRSEMNVSTLELGDSALYLCASSIGQGTNYGYTFGSGTRLTVV.

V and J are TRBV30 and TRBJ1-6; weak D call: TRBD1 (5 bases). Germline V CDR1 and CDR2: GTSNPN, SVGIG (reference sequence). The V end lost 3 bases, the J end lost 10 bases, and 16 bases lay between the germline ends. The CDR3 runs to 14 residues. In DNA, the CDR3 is TGTGCCTGGAGGGGAGGCCGGGGGTACTCACCCCTCCACTTT. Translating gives CAWRGGRGYSPLHF.

The CDR3 DNA reads TGTGCCAGCAGCTTACGCCGGCAGGCCTATGGCTACACCTTC. Translating gives CASSLRRQAYGYTF. The J gene is TRBJ1-2, the V gene TRBV7-3; D is ambiguous. The CDR3 is 14 residues long. Per the germline V gene, CDR1 is SGHTA and CDR2 is FQGTGA. With 2 bases removed from V and 4 bases from J, the gap between germline ends came to 11 bases.

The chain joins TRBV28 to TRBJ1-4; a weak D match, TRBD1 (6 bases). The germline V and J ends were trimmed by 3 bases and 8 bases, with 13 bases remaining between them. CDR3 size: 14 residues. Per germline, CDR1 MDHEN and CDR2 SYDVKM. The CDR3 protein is CASSLSGDGEKLFF. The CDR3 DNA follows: TGTGCCAGCAGTTTGTCAGGGGATGGGGAAAAACTGTTTTTT.

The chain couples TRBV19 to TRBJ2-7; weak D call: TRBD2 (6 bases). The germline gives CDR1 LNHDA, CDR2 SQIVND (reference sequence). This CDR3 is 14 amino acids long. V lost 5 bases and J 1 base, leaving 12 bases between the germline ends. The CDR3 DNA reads TGTGCCAGTAGTGCCAGGGACTTATCCTACGAGCAGTACTTC. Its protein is CASSARDLSYEQYF. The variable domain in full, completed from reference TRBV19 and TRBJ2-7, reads DGGITQSPKYLFRKEGQNVTLSCEQNLNHDAMYWYRQDPGQGLRLIYYSQIVNDFQKGDIAEGYSVSREKKESFPLTVTSAQKNPTAFYLCASSARDLSYEQYFGPGTRLTVT.

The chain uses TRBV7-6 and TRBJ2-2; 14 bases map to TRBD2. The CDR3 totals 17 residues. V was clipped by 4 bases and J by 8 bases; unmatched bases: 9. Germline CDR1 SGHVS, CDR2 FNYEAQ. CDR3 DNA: TGTGCCAGCAGCTCGGGACTAGCGGGAGTATCGGCGGGGGAGCTGTTTTTT. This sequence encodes CASSSGLAGVSAGELFF. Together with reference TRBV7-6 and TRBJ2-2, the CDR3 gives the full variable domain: GAGVSQSPRYKVTKRGQDVALRCDPISGHVSLYWYRQALGQGPEFLTYFNYEAQQDKSGLPNDRFSAERPEGSISTLTIQRTEQRDSAMYRCASSSGLAGVSAGELFFGEGSRLTVL.

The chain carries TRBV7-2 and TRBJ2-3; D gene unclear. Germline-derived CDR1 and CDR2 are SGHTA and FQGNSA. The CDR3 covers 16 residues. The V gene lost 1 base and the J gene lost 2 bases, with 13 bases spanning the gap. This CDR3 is CASSLGLAVITDTQYF. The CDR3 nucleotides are TGTGCCAGCAGCTTAGGGCTCGCGGTAATCACAGATACGCAGTATTTT.

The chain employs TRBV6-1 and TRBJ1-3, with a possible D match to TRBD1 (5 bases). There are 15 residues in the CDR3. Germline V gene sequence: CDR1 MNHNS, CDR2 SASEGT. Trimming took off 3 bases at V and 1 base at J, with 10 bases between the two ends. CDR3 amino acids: CASSDPAGSGNTIYF. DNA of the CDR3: TGTGCCAGCAGTGACCCCGCAGGGTCTGGAAACACCATATATTTT.

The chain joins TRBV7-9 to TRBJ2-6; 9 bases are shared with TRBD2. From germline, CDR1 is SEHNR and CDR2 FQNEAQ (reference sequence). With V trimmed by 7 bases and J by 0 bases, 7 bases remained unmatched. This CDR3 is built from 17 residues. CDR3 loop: CASKLAGGSSGANVLTF. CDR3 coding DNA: TGTGCCAGCAAACTAGCGGGCGGTAGCTCTGGGGCCAACGTCCTGACTTTC.

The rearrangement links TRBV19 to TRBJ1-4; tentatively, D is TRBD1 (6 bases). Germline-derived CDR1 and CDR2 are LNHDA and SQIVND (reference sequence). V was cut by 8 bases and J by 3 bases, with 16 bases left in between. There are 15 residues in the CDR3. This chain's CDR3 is CASSLGGPSNEKLFF. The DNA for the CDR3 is TGTGCCAGTTCCCTCGGGGGGCCTTCTAATGAAAAACTGTTTTTT. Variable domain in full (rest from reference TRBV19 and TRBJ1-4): DGGITQSPKYLFRKEGQNVTLSCEQNLNHDAMYWYRQDPGQGLRLIYYSQIVNDFQKGDIAEGYSVSREKKESFPLTVTSAQKNPTAFYLCASSLGGPSNEKLFFGSGTQLSVL.

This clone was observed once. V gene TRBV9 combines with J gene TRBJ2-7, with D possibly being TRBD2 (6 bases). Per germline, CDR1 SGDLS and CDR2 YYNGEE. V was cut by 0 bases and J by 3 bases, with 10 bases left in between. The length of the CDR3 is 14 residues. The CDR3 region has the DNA TGTGCCAGCAGCGTAGGGATTAGCGGCTACGAGCAGTACTTC. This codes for CASSVGISGYEQYF.

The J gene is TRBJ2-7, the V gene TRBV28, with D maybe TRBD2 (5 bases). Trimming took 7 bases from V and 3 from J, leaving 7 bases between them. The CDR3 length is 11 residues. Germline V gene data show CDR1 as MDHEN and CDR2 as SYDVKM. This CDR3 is CASNRGYEQYF. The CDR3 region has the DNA TGTGCCAGCAATCGGGGCTACGAGCAGTACTTC. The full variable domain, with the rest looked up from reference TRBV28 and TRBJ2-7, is DVKVTQSSRYLVKRTGEKVFLECVQDMDHENMFWYRQDPGLGLRLIYFSYDVKMKEKGDIPEGYSVSREKKERFSLILESASTNQTSMYLCASNRGYEQYFGPGTRLTVT.

The CDR3 DNA reads TGTGCCAGCAGGAGGACAGTTCAAGAGACCCAGTACTTC. It is translated as CASRRTVQETQYF. The chain joins TRBV6-5 to TRBJ2-5; possibly TRBD1 for D (6 bases). CDR1 MNHEY and CDR2 SVGAGI come from the germline V gene. There are 13 residues in the CDR3. Trimming removed 6 bases at V and 2 bases at J, with 10 bases between.

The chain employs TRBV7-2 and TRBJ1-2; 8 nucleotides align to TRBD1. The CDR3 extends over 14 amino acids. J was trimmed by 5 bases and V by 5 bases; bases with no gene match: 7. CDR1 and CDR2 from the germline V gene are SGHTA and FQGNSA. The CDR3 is CASSTPTGEYGYTF. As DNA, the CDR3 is TGTGCCAGCAGCACCCCGACAGGGGAATATGGCTACACCTTC. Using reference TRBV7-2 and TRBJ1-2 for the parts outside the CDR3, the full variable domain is GAGVSQSPSNKVTEKGKDVELRCDPISGHTALYWYRQSLGQGLEFLIYFQGNSAPDKSGLPSDRFSAERTGGSVSTLTIQRTQQEDSAVYLCASSTPTGEYGYTFGSGTRLTVV.

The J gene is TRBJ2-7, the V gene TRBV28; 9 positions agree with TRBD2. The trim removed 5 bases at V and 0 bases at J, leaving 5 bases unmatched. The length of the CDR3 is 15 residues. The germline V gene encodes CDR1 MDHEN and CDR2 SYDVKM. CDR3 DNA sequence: TGTGCCAGCAGTCCTAGCGGGACTAGCTCCTACGAGCAGTACTTC. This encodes CASSPSGTSSYEQYF.